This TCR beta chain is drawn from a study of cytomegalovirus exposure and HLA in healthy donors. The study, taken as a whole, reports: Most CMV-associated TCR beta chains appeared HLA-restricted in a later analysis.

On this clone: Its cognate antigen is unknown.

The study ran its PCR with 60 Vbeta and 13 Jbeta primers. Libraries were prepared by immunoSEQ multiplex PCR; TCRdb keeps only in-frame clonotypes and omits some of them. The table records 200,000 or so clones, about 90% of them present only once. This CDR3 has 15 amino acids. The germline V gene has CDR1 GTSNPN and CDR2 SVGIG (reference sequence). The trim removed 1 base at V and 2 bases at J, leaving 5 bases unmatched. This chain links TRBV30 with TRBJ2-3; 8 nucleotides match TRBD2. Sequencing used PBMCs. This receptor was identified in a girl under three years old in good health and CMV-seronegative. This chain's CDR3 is CAWSAREGNTDTQYF. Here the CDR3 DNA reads TGTGCCTGGAGTGCCCGGGAGGGCAACACAGATACGCAGTATTTT.